Listed below are T cell receptor beta chains from one sample, sequenced in a study of identical twins. TCRdb called the 5' RACE reads again in MiXCR, with one record for every CDR3 protein. The sample records roughly 250,000 distinct CDR3 sequences, over 13% being singletons. The source material was memory (CD45RO+) T cells sorted from blood. The receptor source for this set is a woman aged 18-29 years in good health. The CDR3 runs from the conserved cysteine through the conserved F or W. The order of the fields is V gene, J gene, D gene, clone size, CDR3 protein, CDR3 DNA. The D gene is left open where the match is weak. Clone size appears in some rows only: once, few, many, or a class for an expanded clone.

v_gene: TRBV9; j_gene: TRBJ1-3; d_gene: TRBD1; abundance: many; CDR3aa: CASSLGQGRSSGNTIYF; CDR3nt: TGTGCCAGCAGCCTTGGACAGGGAAGGTCGTCGGGAAACACCATATATTTT
v_gene: TRBV10-2; j_gene: TRBJ2-7; d_gene: .; abundance: .; CDR3aa: CASRGQIFSYEQYF; CDR3nt: TGCGCCAGCAGAGGGCAGATCTTCTCCTACGAGCAGTACTTC
v_gene: TRBV29-1; j_gene: TRBJ1-2; d_gene: TRBD1; abundance: few; CDR3aa: CSVTGQGYGYTF; CDR3nt: TGCAGCGTCACGGGACAGGGCTATGGCTACACCTTC
v_gene: TRBV5-1; j_gene: TRBJ2-3; d_gene: TRBD2; abundance: .; CDR3aa: CASSFRSSGVTDTQYF; CDR3nt: TGCGCCAGCAGCTTTAGATCTAGCGGGGTCACAGATACGCAGTATTTT
v_gene: TRBV7-3; j_gene: TRBJ2-2; d_gene: TRBD1; abundance: .; CDR3aa: CASSSRQGITGELFF; CDR3nt: TGTGCCAGCAGCTCCAGACAGGGTATCACCGGGGAGCTGTTTTTT
v_gene: TRBV20-1; j_gene: TRBJ2-3; d_gene: TRBD2; abundance: once; CDR3aa: CSASSRGGWDTQYF; CDR3nt: TGCAGTGCTAGCTCGCGGGGAGGGTGGGATACGCAGTATTTT
v_gene: TRBV7-9; j_gene: TRBJ2-7; d_gene: .; abundance: many; CDR3aa: CASSLAGSSYEQYF; CDR3nt: TGTGCCAGCAGCTTAGCTGGAAGCTCCTACGAGCAGTACTTC
v_gene: TRBV18; j_gene: TRBJ2-3; d_gene: TRBD2; abundance: .; CDR3aa: CASSPGLAGSDTQYF; CDR3nt: TGTGCCAGCTCACCCGGACTAGCGGGCTCAGATACGCAGTATTTT
v_gene: TRBV2; j_gene: TRBJ1-4; d_gene: .; abundance: .; CDR3aa: CASSSGTHNEKLFF; CDR3nt: TGTGCCAGCAGTTCCGGGACCCATAATGAAAAACTGTTTTTT
v_gene: TRBV7-2; j_gene: TRBJ2-1; d_gene: TRBD1; abundance: many; CDR3aa: CASSSEIRGRNEQFF; CDR3nt: TGTGCCAGCAGCTCCGAAATCAGGGGGCGGAATGAGCAGTTCTTC
v_gene: TRBV7-6; j_gene: TRBJ2-1; d_gene: .; abundance: many; CDR3aa: CASSLTFYNEQFF; CDR3nt: TGTGCCAGCAGCTTAACCTTTTACAATGAGCAGTTCTTC
v_gene: TRBV7-8; j_gene: TRBJ2-2; d_gene: TRBD2; abundance: few; CDR3aa: CASSFVLAGANTGELFF; CDR3nt: TGTGCCAGCAGCTTTGTCCTAGCGGGGGCAAACACCGGGGAGCTGTTTTTT
v_gene: TRBV4-3; j_gene: TRBJ2-2; d_gene: .; abundance: .; CDR3aa: CASSQEILGELFF; CDR3nt: TGCGCCAGCAGCCAAGAGATCCTCGGGGAGCTGTTTTTT
v_gene: TRBV20-1; j_gene: TRBJ1-1; d_gene: .; abundance: many; CDR3aa: CSASSTATEAFF; CDR3nt: TGCAGTGCTAGCTCGACAGCCACTGAAGCTTTCTTT
v_gene: TRBV6-2/TRBV6-3; j_gene: TRBJ1-5; d_gene: TRBD1; abundance: many; CDR3aa: CATHRGPNQPQHF; CDR3nt: TGTGCCACTCACAGGGGACCCAATCAGCCCCAGCATTTT
v_gene: TRBV2; j_gene: TRBJ2-7; d_gene: .; abundance: many; CDR3aa: CASRLLASGSYEQYF; CDR3nt: TGTGCCAGCAGATTACTAGCTTCAGGATCCTACGAGCAGTACTTC
v_gene: TRBV5-6; j_gene: TRBJ2-7; d_gene: TRBD1; abundance: .; CDR3aa: CASSTDRGTYEQYF; CDR3nt: TGTGCCAGCAGTACTGACAGGGGAACCTACGAGCAGTACTTC
v_gene: TRBV20-1; j_gene: TRBJ1-2; d_gene: TRBD1; abundance: few; CDR3aa: CSAGTQGDYGYTF; CDR3nt: TGCAGTGCTGGTACCCAGGGGGACTATGGCTACACCTTC